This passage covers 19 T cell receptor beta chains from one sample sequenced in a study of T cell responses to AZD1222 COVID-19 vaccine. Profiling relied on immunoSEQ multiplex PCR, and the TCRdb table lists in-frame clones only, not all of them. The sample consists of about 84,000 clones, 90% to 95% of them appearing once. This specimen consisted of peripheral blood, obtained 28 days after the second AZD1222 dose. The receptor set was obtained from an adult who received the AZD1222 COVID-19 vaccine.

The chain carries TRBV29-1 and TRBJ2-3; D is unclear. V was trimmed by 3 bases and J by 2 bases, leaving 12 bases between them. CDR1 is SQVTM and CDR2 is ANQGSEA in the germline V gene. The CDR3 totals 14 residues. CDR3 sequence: CSVDLGRTTDTQYF. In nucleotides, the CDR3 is TGCAGCGTTGATCTGGGCCGCACCACAGATACGCAGTATTTT.

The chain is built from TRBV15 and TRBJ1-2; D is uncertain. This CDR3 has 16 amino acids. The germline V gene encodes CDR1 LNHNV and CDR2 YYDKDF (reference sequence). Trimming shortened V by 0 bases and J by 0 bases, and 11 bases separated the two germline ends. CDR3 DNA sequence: TGTGCCACCAGCAGAGAAGACGGCAGTGCTAACTATGGCTACACCTTC. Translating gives CATSREDGSANYGYTF.

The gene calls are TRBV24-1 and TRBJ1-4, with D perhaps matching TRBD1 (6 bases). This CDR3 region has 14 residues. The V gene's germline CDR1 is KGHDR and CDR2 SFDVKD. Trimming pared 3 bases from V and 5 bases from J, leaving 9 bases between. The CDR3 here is CATSDTGANEKLFF. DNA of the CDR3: TGTGCCACCAGTGATACGGGGGCAAATGAAAAACTGTTTTTT.

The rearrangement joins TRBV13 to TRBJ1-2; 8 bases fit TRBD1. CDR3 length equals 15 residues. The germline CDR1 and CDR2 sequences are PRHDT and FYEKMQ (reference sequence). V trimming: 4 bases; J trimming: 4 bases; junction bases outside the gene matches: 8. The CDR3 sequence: CASSSVRTGLYGYTF. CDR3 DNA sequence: TGTGCCAGCAGCTCCGTACGGACAGGGCTCTATGGCTACACCTTC.

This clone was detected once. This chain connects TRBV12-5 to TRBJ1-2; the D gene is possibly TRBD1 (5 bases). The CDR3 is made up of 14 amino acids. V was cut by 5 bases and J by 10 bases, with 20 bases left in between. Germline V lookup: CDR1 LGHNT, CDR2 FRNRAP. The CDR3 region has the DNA TGTGCTAGTGGTCCTAAGGGGCAGGTTTCTCACTACACCTTC. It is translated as CASGPKGQVSHYTF.

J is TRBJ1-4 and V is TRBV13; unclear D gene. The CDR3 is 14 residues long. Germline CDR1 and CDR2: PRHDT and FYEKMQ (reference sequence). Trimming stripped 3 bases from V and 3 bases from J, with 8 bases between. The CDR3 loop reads CASSLGRSNEKLFF. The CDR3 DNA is TGTGCCAGCAGCTTGGGAAGGTCTAATGAAAAACTGTTTTTT.

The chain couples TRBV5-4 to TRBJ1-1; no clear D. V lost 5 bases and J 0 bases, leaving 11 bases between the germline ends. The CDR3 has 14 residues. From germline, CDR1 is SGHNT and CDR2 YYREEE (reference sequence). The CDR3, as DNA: TGTGCCAGCAGGAGAGCCGATCTGAACACTGAAGCTTTCTTT. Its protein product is CASRRADLNTEAFF.

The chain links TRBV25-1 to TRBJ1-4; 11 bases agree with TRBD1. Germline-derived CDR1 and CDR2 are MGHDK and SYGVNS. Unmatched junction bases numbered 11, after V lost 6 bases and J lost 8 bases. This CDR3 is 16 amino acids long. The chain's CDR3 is CASSRTPGQGGEKLFF. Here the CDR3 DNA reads TGTGCCAGCAGCAGGACCCCGGGACAGGGGGGGGAAAAACTGTTTTTT.

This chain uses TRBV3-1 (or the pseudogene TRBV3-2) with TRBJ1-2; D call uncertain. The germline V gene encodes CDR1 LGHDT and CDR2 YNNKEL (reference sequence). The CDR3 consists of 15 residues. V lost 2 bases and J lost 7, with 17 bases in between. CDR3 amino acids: CASSQIAGKDGGYTF. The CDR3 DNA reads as TGTGCCAGCAGCCAAATCGCAGGAAAAGATGGTGGCTACACCTTC.

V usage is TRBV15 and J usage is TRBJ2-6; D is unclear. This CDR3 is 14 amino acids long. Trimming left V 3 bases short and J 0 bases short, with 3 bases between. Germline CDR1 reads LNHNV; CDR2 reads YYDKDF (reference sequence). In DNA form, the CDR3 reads TGTGCCACCAGCAGGAGCTCTGGGGCCAACGTCCTGACTTTC. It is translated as CATSRSSGANVLTF.

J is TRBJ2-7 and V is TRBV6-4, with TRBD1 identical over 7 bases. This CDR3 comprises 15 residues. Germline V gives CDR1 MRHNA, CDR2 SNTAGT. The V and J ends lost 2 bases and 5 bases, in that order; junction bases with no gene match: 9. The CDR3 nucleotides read TGTGCCAGCAGTGACGGCGACAGGGCTTGGAACGAGCAGTACTTC. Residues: CASSDGDRAWNEQYF.

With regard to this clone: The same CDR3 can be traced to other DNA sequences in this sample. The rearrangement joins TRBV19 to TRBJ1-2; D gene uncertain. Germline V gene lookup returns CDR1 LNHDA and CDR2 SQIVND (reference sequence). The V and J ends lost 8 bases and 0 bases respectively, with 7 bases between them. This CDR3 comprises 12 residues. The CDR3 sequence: CASGRTNYGYTF. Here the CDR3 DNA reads TGTGCCAGTGGCAGGACTAACTATGGCTACACCTTC.

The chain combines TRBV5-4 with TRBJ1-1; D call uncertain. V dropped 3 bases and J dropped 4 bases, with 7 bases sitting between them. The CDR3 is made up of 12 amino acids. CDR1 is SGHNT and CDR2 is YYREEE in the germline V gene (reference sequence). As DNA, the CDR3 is TGTGCCAGCAGCTCCTTGGGCACTGAAGCTTTCTTT. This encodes CASSSLGTEAFF.

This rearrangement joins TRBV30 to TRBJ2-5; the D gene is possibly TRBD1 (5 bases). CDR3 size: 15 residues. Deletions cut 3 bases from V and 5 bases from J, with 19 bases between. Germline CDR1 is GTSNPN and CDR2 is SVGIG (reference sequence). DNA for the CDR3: TGTGCCTGGAGAGCTTCTGGGGCCTCCAGGGAGACCCAGTACTTC. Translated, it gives CAWRASGASRETQYF.

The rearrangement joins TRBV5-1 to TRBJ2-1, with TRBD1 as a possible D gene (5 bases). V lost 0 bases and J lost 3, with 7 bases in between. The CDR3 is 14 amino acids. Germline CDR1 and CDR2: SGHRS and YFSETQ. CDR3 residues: CASSLGQNYNEQFF. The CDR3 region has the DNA TGCGCCAGCAGCTTGGGACAGAACTACAATGAGCAGTTCTTC.

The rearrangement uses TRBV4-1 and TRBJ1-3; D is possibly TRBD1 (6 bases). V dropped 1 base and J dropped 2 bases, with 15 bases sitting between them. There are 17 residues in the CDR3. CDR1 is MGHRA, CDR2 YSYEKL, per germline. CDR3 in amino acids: CASSQVVAGVTGNTIYF. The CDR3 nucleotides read TGCGCCAGCAGCCAAGTCGTCGCAGGGGTTACTGGAAACACCATATATTTT.

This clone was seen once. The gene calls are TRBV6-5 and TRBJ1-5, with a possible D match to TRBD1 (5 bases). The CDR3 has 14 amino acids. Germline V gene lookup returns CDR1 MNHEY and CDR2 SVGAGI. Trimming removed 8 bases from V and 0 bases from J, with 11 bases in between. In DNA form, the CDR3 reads TGTGCCAGCGGGGCAGCAAATAGCAATCAGCCCCAGCATTTT. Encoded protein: CASGAANSNQPQHF.

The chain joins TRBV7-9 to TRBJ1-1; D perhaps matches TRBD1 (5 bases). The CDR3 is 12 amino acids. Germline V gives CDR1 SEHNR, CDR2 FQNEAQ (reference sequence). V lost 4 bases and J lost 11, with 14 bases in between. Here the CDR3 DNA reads TGTGCCAGCAGCTCCCATCAGGGTGGGGCTTTCTTT. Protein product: CASSSHQGGAFF. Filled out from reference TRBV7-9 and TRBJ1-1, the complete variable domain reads DTGVSQNPRHKITKRGQNVTFRCDPISEHNRLYWYRQTLGQGPEFLTYFQNEAQLEKSRLLSDRFSAERPKGSFSTLEIQRTEQGDSAMYLCASSSHQGGAFFGQGTRLTVV.

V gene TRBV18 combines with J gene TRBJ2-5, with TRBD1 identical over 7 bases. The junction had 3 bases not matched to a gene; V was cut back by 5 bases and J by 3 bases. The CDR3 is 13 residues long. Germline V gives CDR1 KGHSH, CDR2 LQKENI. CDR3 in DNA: TGTGCCAGCTCATTGGGACAGAAAGAGACCCAGTACTTC. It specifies CASSLGQKETQYF.